A selection of T cell receptor beta chains follows, all from one sample in a study of T cell responses to AZD1222 COVID-19 vaccine. Here immunoSEQ multiplex PCR was the method, and the copy in TCRdb shows in-frame clones only, minus some. The sample lists tens of thousands of clones, about 90% occurring once. Sequencing was performed on peripheral blood, taken 28 days after the second AZD1222 dose. These receptors were obtained from an adult who received the AZD1222 COVID-19 vaccine. CDR3s include the opening cysteine and the closing phenylalanine or tryptophan. Fields, in order: J gene, clone size, V gene, D gene, CDR3 DNA, CDR3 protein. D genes are given only for firm matches. Clone size appears in some rows only: once, few, many, or a class for an expanded clone.

>TRBJ1-4|NA|TRBV15|NA
TGTGCCACCAGCAGAGTAACGACAGCCGATGAAAAACTGTTTTTT
CATSRVTTADEKLFF
>TRBJ1-1|NA|TRBV4-1|NA
TGCGCCAGCAGCCAAGCCAGGGTGAACACTGAAGCTTTCTTT
CASSQARVNTEAFF
>TRBJ1-1|NA|TRBV4-3|TRBD1
TGCGCCAGCAGCCCGACGGACAGGGGGCCGGACACTGAAGCTTTCTTT
CASSPTDRGPDTEAFF
>TRBJ1-2|NA|TRBV30|NA
TGTGCCTGGAGTGACGGCCATGGCTACACCTTC
CAWSDGHGYTF
>TRBJ2-7|NA|TRBV11-2|TRBD1
TGTGCCAGCAGCTTCGCCGGGACAGGACACTACGAGCAGTACTTC
CASSFAGTGHYEQYF
>TRBJ2-3|NA|TRBV24-1|NA
TGTGCCACCAGTGATAACAGTTTAGTCACAGATACGCAGTATTTT
CATSDNSLVTDTQYF
>TRBJ1-5|NA|TRBV6-2/TRBV6-3|NA
TGTGCCAGTAGTCGGGCGGGGTCGGTTCAGCCCCAGCATTTT
CASSRAGSVQPQHF
>TRBJ2-2|NA|TRBV6-6|NA
TGTGCCAGCAGTTACTCCGGGGAAAACACCGGGGAGCTGTTTTTT
CASSYSGENTGELFF
>TRBJ1-5|few|TRBV7-2|NA
TGTGCCAGCAGCTTAGAATCTGGGCTTAGCAATCAGCCCCAGCATTTT
CASSLESGLSNQPQHF
>TRBJ2-1|NA|TRBV27|TRBD2
TGTGCCAGCAGGGGGACTAGCGGGAGAAAAGGCTCCTACAATGAGCAGTTCTTC
CASRGTSGRKGSYNEQFF
>TRBJ2-1|NA|TRBV7-9|TRBD1
TGTGCCAGCAGCCCCTGGACAGGGGGTAACTACAATGAGCAGTTCTTC
CASSPWTGGNYNEQFF
>TRBJ2-7|NA|TRBV5-1|NA
TGCGCCAGCAGCTGGAAGAGGGACACCTGGGAGCAGTACTTC
CASSWKRDTWEQYF